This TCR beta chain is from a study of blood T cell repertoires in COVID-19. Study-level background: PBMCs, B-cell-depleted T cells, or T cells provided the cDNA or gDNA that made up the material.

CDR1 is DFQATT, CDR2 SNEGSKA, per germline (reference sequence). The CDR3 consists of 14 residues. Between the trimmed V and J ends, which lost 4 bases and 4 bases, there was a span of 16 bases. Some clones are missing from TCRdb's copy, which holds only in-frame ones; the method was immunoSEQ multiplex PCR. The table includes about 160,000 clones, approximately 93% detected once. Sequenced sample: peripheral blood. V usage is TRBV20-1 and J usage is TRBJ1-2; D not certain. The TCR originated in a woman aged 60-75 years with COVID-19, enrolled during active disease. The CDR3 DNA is TGCAGTGCTAATGACATTGGAGGAACCTATGGCTACACCTTC. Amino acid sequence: CSANDIGGTYGYTF.